Included here is one TCR beta chain sequence, with context. Its antigen is unidentified. The source of the sample is a study of tumor and adjacent non-tumor tissue in lung cancer. Study context: There were 12 adenocarcinoma, 2 squamous cell carcinoma and 1 small cell lung cancer cases.

The trim removed 7 bases at V and 1 base at J, leaving 11 bases unmatched. This CDR3 is 15 amino acids long. CDR1 and CDR2 from the germline V gene are DFQATT and SNEGSKA (reference sequence). TCRbeta libraries were built with three rounds of nested PCR, modified from ARM-PCR. MiXCR was run by TCRdb on the multiplex PCR reads, yielding one entry per CDR3 protein. The sample contains 200,000 or so distinct CDR3 sequences, 60% to 75% of which appear only once. Study-level points and caveats: Tumor tissue had significantly higher TCR diversity than normal lung. Top 100 clones took a larger repertoire share in normal lung.

RNA was extracted from bulk tissue without any cell sorting. Chemotherapy-naive patients with new lung cancer underwent thoracic surgery in China, August–late 2014. The receptor was isolated from a man aged 55 to 70 with non-small cell lung cancer. The chain couples TRBV20-1 to TRBJ1-1, with 8 bases matching TRBD1. Sequencing was carried out using lung tumor tissue. CDR3 amino acids: CSGNCGTGRNTEAFF. The CDR3 coding sequence is TGCAGTGGCAACTGCGGGACAGGCAGGAACACTGAAGCTTTCTTT.